This T cell receptor (beta chain) is from a study of CD8 T cells in Susac syndrome. The CDR3 sequence is 13 residues long. J was trimmed by 7 bases and V by 5 bases; bases with no gene match: 8. Germline CDR1 reads KGHSH; CDR2 reads LQKENI. RNA in amounts of about 0.45 to 1 ug was reverse transcribed with random hexamers. Amplification of the TCR beta CDR3 was carried out by immunoSEQ multiplex PCR, which spanned a total of 54 Vbeta and 13 Jbeta segments. TCRdb recomputed calls from the immunoSEQ multiplex PCR reads with MiXCR, one row per CDR3 protein. The repertoire holds hundreds of thousands of distinct CDR3 sequences, with about 85% as singletons.

Material for sequencing was CD8+ T cells from PBMCs. This clonotype was sampled from a human donor with multiple sclerosis. The chain carries TRBV18 and TRBJ2-7; TRBD2 aligns across 7 bases. For the CDR3, the DNA is TGTGCCAGCTCAACAGGACGGGGGGAGGAGCAGTACTTC. It specifies CASSTGRGEEQYF.